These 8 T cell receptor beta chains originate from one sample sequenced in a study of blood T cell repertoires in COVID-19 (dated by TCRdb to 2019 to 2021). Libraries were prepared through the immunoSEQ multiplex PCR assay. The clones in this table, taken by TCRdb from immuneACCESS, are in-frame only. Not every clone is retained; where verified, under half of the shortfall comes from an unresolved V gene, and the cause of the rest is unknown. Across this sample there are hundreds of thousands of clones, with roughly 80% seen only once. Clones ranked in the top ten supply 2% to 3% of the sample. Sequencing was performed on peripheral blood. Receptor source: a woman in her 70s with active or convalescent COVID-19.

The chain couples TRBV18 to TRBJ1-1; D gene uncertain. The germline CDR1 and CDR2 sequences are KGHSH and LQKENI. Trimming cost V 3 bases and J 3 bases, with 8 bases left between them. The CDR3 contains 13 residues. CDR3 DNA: TGTGCCAGCTCACCGACAAGAGACACTGAAGCTTTCTTT. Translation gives CASSPTRDTEAFF.

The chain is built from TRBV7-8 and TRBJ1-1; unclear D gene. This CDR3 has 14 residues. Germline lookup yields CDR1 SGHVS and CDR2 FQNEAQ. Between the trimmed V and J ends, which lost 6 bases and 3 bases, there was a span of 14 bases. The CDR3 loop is CASRHQALDTEAFF. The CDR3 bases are TGTGCCAGCAGGCACCAGGCTTTGGACACTGAAGCTTTCTTT.

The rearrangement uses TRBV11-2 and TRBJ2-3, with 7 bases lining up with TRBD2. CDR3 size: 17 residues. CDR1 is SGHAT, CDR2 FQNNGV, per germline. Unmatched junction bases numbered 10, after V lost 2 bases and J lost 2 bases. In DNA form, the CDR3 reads TGTGCCAGCAGCTTAAGGCGGGCTAGCGGCTTCACAGATACGCAGTATTTT. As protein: CASSLRRASGFTDTQYF.

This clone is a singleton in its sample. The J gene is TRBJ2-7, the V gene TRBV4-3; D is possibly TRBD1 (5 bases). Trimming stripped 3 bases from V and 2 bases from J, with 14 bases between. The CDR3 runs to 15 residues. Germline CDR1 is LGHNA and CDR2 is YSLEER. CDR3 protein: CASSQDRGKTYEQYF. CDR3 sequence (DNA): TGCGCCAGCAGCCAGGATAGGGGAAAAACCTACGAGCAGTACTTC.

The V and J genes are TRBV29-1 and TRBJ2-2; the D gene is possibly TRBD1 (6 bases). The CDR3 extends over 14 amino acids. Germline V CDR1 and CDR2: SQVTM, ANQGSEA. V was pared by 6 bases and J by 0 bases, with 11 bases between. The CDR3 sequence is CSVLRGTNTGELFF. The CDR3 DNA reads TGCAGCGTACTCAGGGGAACGAACACCGGGGAGCTGTTTTTT.

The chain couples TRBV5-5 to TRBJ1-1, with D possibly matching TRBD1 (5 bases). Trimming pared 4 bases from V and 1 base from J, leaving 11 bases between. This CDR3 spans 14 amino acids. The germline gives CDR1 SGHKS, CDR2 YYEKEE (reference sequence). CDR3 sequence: CASSRGTANTEAFF. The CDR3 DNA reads TGTGCCAGCAGCCGCGGGACGGCGAACACTGAAGCTTTCTTT.

CDR3 in amino acids: CASSQDLETGPLNEQFF. CDR3 DNA sequence: TGTGCCAGCAGCCAAGATTTAGAGACAGGGCCCCTCAATGAGCAGTTCTTC. The chain carries TRBV4-2 and TRBJ2-1, with 7 positions matching TRBD1. Germline V lookup: CDR1 LGHNA, CDR2 YNFKEQ. CDR3 length: 17 residues. Germline trimming cut 0 bases from V and 6 bases from J; bases unmatched to any gene: 11.

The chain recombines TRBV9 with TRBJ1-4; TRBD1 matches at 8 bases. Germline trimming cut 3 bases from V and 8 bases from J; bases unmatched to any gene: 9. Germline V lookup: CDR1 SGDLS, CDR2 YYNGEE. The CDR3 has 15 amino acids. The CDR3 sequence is CASSGQDRAQEKLFF. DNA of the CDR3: TGTGCCAGCAGCGGCCAGGACAGGGCACAGGAAAAACTGTTTTTT.